This TCR beta chain appears in the sequencing data of a study of blood T cell repertoires in COVID-19. Only in-frame clones appear in the TCRdb table, and some are missing; sequencing was by immunoSEQ multiplex PCR. The table records over 60,000 clones, 76% of them present only once. This CDR3 is built from 14 residues. With V trimmed by 6 bases and J by 2 bases, 6 bases remained unmatched. Germline-derived CDR1 and CDR2 are MDHEN and SYDVKM. The sequence was collected from a man aged 55 to 69 with COVID-19, enrolled during active disease. This chain connects TRBV28 to TRBJ1-2, with 7 bases matching TRBD1. The specimen sequenced was peripheral blood. The CDR3: CASRRQGLNYGYTF. The CDR3 nucleotides are TGTGCCAGCAGGAGACAGGGTCTGAACTATGGCTACACCTTC.